This TCR beta chain was sequenced for a study of early T cells in non-severe SARS-CoV-2 infection. Study information: Whole-blood bulk RNA, unsorted, was sequenced, and chains were unpaired.

The CDR3 consists of 14 residues. V trimming: 10 bases; J trimming: 7 bases; junction bases outside the gene matches: 15. Germline V gives CDR1 MNHEY, CDR2 SVGAGI. The protocol attached unique molecular identifiers to individual cDNA molecules. TCRdb called the 5' RACE reads again in MiXCR, with one record for every CDR3 protein. The profile shows roughly 24,000 distinct CDR3 sequences, 5% of them singletons. The sequence derives from an adult who was a healthcare worker with PCR-confirmed SARS-CoV-2 infection or an uninfected control (not recorded which). V usage is TRBV6-5 and J usage is TRBJ2-7, with 8 bases fitting TRBD1. The material sequenced was whole blood. The CDR3 here is CAISRTGREREQYF. The CDR3 DNA reads TGTGCCATAAGTAGGACAGGGCGTGAGCGGGAGCAGTACTTC.